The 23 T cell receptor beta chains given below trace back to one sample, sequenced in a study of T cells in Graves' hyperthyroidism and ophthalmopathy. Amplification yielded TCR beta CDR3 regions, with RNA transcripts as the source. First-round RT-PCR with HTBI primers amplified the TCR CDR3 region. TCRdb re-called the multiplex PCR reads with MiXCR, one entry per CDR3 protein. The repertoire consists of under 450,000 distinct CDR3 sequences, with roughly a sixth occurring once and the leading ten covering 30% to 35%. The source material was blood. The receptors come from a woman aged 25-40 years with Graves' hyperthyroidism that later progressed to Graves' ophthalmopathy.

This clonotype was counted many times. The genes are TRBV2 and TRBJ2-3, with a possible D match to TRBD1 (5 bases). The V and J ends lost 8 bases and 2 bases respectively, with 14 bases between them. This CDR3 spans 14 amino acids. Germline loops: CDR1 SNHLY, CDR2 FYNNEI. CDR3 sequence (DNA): TGTGCCAGCTGCAGGGCTTTATCCACAGATACGCAGTATTTT. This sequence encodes CASCRALSTDTQYF.

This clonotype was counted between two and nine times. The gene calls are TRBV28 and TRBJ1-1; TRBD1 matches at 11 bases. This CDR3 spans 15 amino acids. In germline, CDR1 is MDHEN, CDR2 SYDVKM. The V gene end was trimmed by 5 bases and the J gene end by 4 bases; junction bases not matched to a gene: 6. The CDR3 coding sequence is TGTGCCAGCAGTGGGACAGGGGGAGATTCCACTGAAGCTTTCTTT. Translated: CASSGTGGDSTEAFF. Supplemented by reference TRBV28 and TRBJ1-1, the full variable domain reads DVKVTQSSRYLVKRTGEKVFLECVQDMDHENMFWYRQDPGLGLRLIYFSYDVKMKEKGDIPEGYSVSREKKERFSLILESASTNQTSMYLCASSGTGGDSTEAFFGQGTRLTVV.

The CDR3 DNA is TGTGCCAGCAGTCCGTCGGGACAGGTATATGGCTACACCTTC. It encodes CASSPSGQVYGYTF. V usage is TRBV6-1 and J usage is TRBJ1-2, with 8 bases fitting TRBD1. This CDR3 is built from 14 residues. V dropped 5 bases and J dropped 5; count of bases not matched to a gene: 7. Germline V gives CDR1 MNHNS, CDR2 SASEGT.

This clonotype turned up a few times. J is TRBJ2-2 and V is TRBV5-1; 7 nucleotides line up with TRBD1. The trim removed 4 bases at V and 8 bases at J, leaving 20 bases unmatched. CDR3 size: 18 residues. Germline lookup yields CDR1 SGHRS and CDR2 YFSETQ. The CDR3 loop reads CASSDDRVLVHPPGELFF. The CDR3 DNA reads TGCGCCAGCAGCGACGACAGGGTACTAGTACATCCCCCTGGGGAGCTGTTTTTT.

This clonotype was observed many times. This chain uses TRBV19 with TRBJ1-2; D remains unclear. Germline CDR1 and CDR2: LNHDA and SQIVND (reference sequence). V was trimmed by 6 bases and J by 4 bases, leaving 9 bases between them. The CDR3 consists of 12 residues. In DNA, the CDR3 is TGTGCCAGTAGGAACCTTGGCTATGGCTACACCTTC. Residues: CASRNLGYGYTF.

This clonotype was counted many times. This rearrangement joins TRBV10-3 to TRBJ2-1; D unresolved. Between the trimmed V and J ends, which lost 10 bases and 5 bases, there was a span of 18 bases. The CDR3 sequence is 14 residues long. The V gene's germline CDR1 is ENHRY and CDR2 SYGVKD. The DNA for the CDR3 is TGTGCCACCCGGACGCCAGATGCTAACAATGAGCAGTTCTTC. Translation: CATRTPDANNEQFF.

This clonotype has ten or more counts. The CDR3 DNA is TGCGCCAGCAGCCTCGACAGGGTGGGTACTGAAGCTTTCTTT. Its protein product is CASSLDRVGTEAFF. The chain employs TRBV5-1 and TRBJ1-1; 7 bases fit TRBD1. V lost 4 bases and J lost 5; bases outside the gene matches: 8. Looked up from germline, CDR1 is SGHRS and CDR2 is YFSETQ. This CDR3 comprises 14 residues.

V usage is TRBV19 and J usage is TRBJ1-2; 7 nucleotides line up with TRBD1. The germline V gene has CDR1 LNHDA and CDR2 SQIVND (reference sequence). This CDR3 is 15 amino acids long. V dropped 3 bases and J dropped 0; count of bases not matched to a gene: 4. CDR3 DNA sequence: TGTGCCAGTAGTATCGGGACAGTATCTAACTATGGCTACACCTTC. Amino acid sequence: CASSIGTVSNYGYTF.

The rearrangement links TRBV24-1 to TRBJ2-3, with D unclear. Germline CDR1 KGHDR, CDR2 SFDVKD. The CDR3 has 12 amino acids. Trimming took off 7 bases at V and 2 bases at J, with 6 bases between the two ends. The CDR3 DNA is TGTGCCACCAGAGCCGACACAGATACGCAGTATTTT. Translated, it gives CATRADTDTQYF.

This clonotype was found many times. CDR3 nucleotides: TGTGCCAGTAGAGGAACAACTAATGAAAAACTGTTTTTT. The encoded protein is CASRGTTNEKLFF. This rearrangement joins TRBV2 to TRBJ1-4, with unresolved D. The CDR3 has 13 amino acids. Between the trimmed V and J ends, which lost 9 bases and 0 bases, there was a span of 8 bases. Germline lookup yields CDR1 SNHLY and CDR2 FYNNEI.

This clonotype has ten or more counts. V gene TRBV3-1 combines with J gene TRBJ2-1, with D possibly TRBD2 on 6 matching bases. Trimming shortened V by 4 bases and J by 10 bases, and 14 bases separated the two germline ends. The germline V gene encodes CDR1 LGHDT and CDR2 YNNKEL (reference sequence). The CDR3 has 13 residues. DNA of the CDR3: TGTGCCAGCAGCCCCCTCCCCAGCGGGGAGCAGTTCTTC. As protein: CASSPLPSGEQFF.

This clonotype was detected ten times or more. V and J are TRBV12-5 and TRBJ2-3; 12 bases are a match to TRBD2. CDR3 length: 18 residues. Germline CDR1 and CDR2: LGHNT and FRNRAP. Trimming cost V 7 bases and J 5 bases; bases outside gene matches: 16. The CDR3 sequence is CASAPASGGAVFRDTQYF. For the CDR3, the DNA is TGTGCTAGTGCCCCAGCTAGCGGGGGGGCGGTATTCAGAGATACGCAGTATTTT.

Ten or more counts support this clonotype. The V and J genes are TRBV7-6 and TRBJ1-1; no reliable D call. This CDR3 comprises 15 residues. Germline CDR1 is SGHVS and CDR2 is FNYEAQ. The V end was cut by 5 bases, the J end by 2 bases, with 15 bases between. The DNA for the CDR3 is TGTGCCAGCAGCCTACGTATCGGGTCAAACACTGAAGCTTTCTTT. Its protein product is CASSLRIGSNTEAFF.

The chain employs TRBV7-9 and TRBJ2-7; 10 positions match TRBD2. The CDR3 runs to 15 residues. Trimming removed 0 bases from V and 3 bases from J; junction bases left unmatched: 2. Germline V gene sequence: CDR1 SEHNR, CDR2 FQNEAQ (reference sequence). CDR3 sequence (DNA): TGTGCCAGCAGCTTAGCAGCGGGGGGGATCTACGAGCAGTACTTC. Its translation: CASSLAAGGIYEQYF.

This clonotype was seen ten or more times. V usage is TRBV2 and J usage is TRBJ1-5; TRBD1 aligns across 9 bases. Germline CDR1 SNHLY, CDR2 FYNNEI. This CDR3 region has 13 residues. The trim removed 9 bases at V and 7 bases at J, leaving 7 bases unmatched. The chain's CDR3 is CASYRGLGQPQHF. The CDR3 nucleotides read TGTGCCAGTTACAGGGGGCTAGGGCAGCCCCAGCATTTT.

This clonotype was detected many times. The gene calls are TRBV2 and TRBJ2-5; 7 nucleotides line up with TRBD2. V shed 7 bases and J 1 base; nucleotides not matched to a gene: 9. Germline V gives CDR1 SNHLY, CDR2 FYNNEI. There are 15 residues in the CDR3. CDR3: CASTEGLAVQETQYF. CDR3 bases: TGTGCCAGCACCGAGGGGCTAGCGGTCCAAGAGACCCAGTACTTC.

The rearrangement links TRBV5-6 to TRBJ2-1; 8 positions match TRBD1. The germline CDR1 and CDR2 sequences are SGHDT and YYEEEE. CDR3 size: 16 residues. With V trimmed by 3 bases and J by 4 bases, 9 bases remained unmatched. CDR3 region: CASSYDRGRAYNEQFF. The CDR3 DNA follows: TGTGCCAGCAGCTACGACAGGGGAAGGGCATACAATGAGCAGTTCTTC.

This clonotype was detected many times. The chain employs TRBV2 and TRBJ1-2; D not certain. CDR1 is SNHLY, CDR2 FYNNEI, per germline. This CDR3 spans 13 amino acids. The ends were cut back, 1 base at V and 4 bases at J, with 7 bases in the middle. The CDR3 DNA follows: TGTGCCAGCAGTGAAGATGAAACCTATGGCTACACCTTC. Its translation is CASSEDETYGYTF.

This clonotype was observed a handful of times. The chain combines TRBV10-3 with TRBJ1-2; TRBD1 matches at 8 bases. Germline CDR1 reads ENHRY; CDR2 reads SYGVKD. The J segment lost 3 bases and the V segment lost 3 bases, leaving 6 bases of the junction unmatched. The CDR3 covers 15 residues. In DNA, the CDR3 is TGTGCCATCAGTGACTATCAGGGGGCAGACTATGGCTACACCTTC. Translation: CAISDYQGADYGYTF.

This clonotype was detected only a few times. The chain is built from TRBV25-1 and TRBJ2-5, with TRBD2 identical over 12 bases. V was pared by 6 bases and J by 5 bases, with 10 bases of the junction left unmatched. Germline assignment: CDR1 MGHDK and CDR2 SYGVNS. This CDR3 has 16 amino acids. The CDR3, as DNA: TGTGCCAGCAGCGCTAGCGGGGGGGCCGGTTGGGAGACCCAGTACTTC. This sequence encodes CASSASGGAGWETQYF.

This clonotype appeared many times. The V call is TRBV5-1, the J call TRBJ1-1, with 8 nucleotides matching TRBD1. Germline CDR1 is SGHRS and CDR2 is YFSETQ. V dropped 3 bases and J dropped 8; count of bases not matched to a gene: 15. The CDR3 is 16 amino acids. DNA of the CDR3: TGCGCCAGCAGCTGGGGTCCAGACAGGGGAGCTGTGGAAGCTTTCTTT. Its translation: CASSWGPDRGAVEAFF.

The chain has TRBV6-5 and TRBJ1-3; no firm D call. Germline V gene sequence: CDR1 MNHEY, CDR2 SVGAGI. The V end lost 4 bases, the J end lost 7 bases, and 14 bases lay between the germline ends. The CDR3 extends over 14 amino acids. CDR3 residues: CASSFRTAGNTIYF. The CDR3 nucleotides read TGTGCCAGCAGTTTCCGGACTGCCGGTAACACCATATATTTT.

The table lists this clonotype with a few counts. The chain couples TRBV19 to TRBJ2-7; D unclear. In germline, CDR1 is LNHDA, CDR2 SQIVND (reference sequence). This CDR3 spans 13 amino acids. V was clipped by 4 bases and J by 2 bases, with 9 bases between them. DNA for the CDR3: TGTGCCAGTAGTACCCCCAATACCTACGAGCAGTACTTC. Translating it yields CASSTPNTYEQYF.